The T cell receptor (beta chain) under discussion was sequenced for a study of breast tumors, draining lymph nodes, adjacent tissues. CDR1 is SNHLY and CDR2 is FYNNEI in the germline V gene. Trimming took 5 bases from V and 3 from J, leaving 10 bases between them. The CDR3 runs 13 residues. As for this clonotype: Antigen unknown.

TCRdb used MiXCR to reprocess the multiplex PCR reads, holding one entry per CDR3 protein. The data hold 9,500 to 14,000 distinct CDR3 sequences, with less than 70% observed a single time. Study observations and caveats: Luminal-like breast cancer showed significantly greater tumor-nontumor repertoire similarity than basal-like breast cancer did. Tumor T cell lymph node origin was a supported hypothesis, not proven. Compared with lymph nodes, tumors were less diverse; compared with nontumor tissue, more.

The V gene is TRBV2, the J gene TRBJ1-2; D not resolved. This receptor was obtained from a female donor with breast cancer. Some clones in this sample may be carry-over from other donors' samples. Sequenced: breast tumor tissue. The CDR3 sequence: CASSSPGDYGYTF. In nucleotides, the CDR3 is TGTGCCAGCAGTTCCCCCGGAGACTATGGCTACACCTTC.